The 24 T cell receptor beta chains presented below share a single source sample, sequenced in a study of blood T cells in healthy people across ages. Through a sample-barcoded 5' primer and a J-beta primer mix, a second PCR was run for roughly 6 to 12 cycles. Each CDR3 protein is one row after TCRdb ran MiXCR on the 5' RACE reads. Here the sample spans 700,000 to 850,000 distinct CDR3 sequences, around 36% being singletons. The specimen sequenced was blood. The source is a man aged 18 to 30 in good health.

The chain has TRBV3-1 and TRBJ2-3; possible D gene TRBD2, 5 bases. V was cut by 2 bases and J by 5 bases, with 8 bases left in between. This CDR3 comprises 13 residues. Germline V gene data show CDR1 as LGHDT and CDR2 as YNNKEL (reference sequence). The CDR3 here is CASSQSGRDTQYF. DNA of the CDR3: TGTGCCAGCAGCCAATCGGGGAGAGATACGCAGTATTTT.

This clonotype was counted a single time. The chain carries TRBV20-1 and TRBJ1-1; no clear D gene. V shed 7 bases and J shed 10 bases, with 19 bases lying between them. This CDR3 contains 12 residues. Germline lookup yields CDR1 DFQATT and CDR2 SNEGSKA (reference sequence). The CDR3 is CSDRLSRGRAFF. The CDR3 bases are TGCAGTGATCGGCTAAGTCGTGGACGAGCTTTCTTT.

The rearrangement links TRBV5-5 to TRBJ1-5; 8 bases agree with TRBD1. The V gene's germline CDR1 is SGHKS and CDR2 YYEKEE (reference sequence). The CDR3 is made up of 15 amino acids. Trimming cost V 3 bases and J 5 bases; bases outside gene matches: 7. CDR3 protein: CASSYKGQEDQPQHF. DNA for the CDR3: TGTGCCAGCAGCTACAAGGGACAGGAGGATCAGCCCCAGCATTTT. Drawing the rest from reference TRBV5-5 and TRBJ1-5, the complete variable domain is DAGVTQSPTHLIKTRGQQVTLRCSPISGHKSVSWYQQVLGQGPQFIFQYYEKEERGRGNFPDRFSARQFPNYSSELNVNALLLGDSALYLCASSYKGQEDQPQHFGDGTRLSIL.

This rearrangement joins TRBV7-9 to TRBJ2-1; D perhaps matches TRBD1 (6 bases). Germline values: CDR1 SEHNR, CDR2 FQNEAQ (reference sequence). The V end was cut by 4 bases, the J end by 1 base, with 23 bases between. CDR3 length: 19 residues. CDR3: CASSSRQVIDPTSYNEQFF. CDR3 bases: TGTGCCAGCAGCTCCAGACAGGTGATAGACCCGACTTCCTACAATGAGCAGTTCTTC.

The chain couples TRBV5-5 to TRBJ2-2; 8 bases agree with TRBD1. CDR3 size: 16 residues. Germline loops: CDR1 SGHKS, CDR2 YYEKEE (reference sequence). V trimming: 0 bases; J trimming: 3 bases; junction bases outside the gene matches: 4. The CDR3 spells CASSLGQGADTGELFF. CDR3 sequence (DNA): TGTGCCAGCAGCTTGGGGCAGGGGGCGGACACCGGGGAGCTGTTTTTT.

This chain joins TRBV15 and TRBJ2-5, with D tentatively TRBD2 (6 bases). This CDR3 is built from 17 residues. CDR1 is LNHNV, CDR2 YYDKDF, per germline (reference sequence). Trimming pared 0 bases from V and 7 bases from J, leaving 21 bases between. This chain's CDR3 is CATSRDLSGGSYGTQYF. The CDR3, as DNA: TGTGCCACCAGCAGAGATCTAAGTGGGGGGAGCTACGGGACCCAGTACTTC. The variable domain in full, with the rest retrieved from reference TRBV15 and TRBJ2-5, is DAMVIQNPRYQVTQFGKPVTLSCSQTLNHNVMYWYQQKSSQAPKLLFHYYDKDFNNEADTPDNFQSRRPNTSFCFLDIRSPGLGDTAMYLCATSRDLSGGSYGTQYFGPGTRLLVL.

V is TRBV3-1 and J is TRBJ1-5; no definite D call. V was clipped by 1 base and J by 1 base, with 8 bases between them. Germline V gives CDR1 LGHDT, CDR2 YNNKEL (reference sequence). The CDR3 extends over 15 amino acids. The CDR3 reads CASSQGGRSNQPQHF. The CDR3, as DNA: TGTGCCAGCAGCCAAGGGGGAAGGAGCAATCAGCCCCAGCATTTT.

Details on this clonotype: Sequence at one end of the junction differs from germline and may be a read error. This chain links TRBV6-1 with TRBJ1-1, with D possibly being TRBD1 (6 bases). This CDR3 has 13 residues. Germline-derived CDR1 and CDR2 are MNHNS and SASEGT. CDR3 region: CASRTRGGTETFF. The CDR3 DNA reads as TGTGCCAGCAGGACCCGGGGGGGCACTGAAACTTTCTTT.

This sequence joins TRBV20-1 and TRBJ2-5; 12 bases are a match to TRBD2. Germline values: CDR1 DFQATT, CDR2 SNEGSKA (reference sequence). The CDR3 covers 18 residues. The trim removed 5 bases at V and 2 bases at J, leaving 15 bases unmatched. Written as DNA, the CDR3 is TGCAGTGCTGAGGGGGTTCGACTAGCGGGGGACTCTCAAGAGACCCAGTACTTC. It specifies CSAEGVRLAGDSQETQYF.

The CDR3 DNA reads as TGTGCCAGCAGCTTAGCGTGGGCGGTCCAAGGGGAGCTGTTTTTT. The encoded protein is CASSLAWAVQGELFF. This sequence joins TRBV7-2 and TRBJ2-2, with D unclear. V was trimmed by 0 bases and J by 8 bases, leaving 13 bases between them. There are 15 residues in the CDR3. Germline values: CDR1 SGHTA, CDR2 FQGNSA.

This clonotype was counted at least ten times. V and J are TRBV4-2 and TRBJ1-5; possible D gene TRBD1, 5 bases. The CDR3 has 15 residues. Trimming shortened V by 0 bases and J by 2 bases, and 8 bases separated the two germline ends. The germline CDR1 and CDR2 sequences are LGHNA and YNFKEQ. The CDR3 coding sequence is TGTGCCAGCAGCCAAGATCAAGGGGGCAATCAGCCCCAGCATTTT. Amino acids: CASSQDQGGNQPQHF.

This clonotype has ten or more counts. The chain links TRBV2 to TRBJ2-7; 7 nucleotides agree with TRBD2. This CDR3 comprises 16 residues. CDR1 is SNHLY and CDR2 is FYNNEI in the germline V gene. V dropped 3 bases and J dropped 0; count of bases not matched to a gene: 8. CDR3 sequence reads: CASSDSLRGSSYEQYF. CDR3 nucleotide sequence: TGTGCCAGCAGTGACTCCCTGCGGGGGAGCTCCTACGAGCAGTACTTC.

This clonotype was seen only once. J is TRBJ1-2 and V is TRBV7-2; TRBD1 might be the D (5 bases). Trimming stripped 5 bases from V and 4 bases from J, with 26 bases between. Germline lookup yields CDR1 SGHTA and CDR2 FQGNSA. The CDR3 loop spans 18 amino acids. CDR3: CASSERDFRATLPYGYTF. Here the CDR3 DNA reads TGTGCCAGCAGCGAAAGGGACTTCCGGGCAACTCTTCCCTATGGCTACACCTTC.

There are a few counts of this clonotype. The chain uses TRBV10-3 and TRBJ1-5; tentatively, D is TRBD1 (5 bases). The germline CDR1 and CDR2 sequences are ENHRY and SYGVKD. CDR3 length equals 13 residues. V lost 6 bases to trimming and J lost 2 bases, with 8 bases between them. The chain's CDR3 is CAISREGNQPQHF. The CDR3 region has the DNA TGTGCCATCAGCAGGGAGGGCAATCAGCCCCAGCATTTT.

The chain carries TRBV15 and TRBJ1-2; weak D call: TRBD1 (5 bases). V lost 5 bases, J lost 4 bases, and 17 bases lay in between. The CDR3 totals 15 residues. CDR1 and CDR2 (germline): LNHNV, YYDKDF (reference sequence). CDR3 DNA: TGTGCCACCAGCGCCCAGGGAAGGCATTTCTATGGCTACACCTTC. It encodes CATSAQGRHFYGYTF.

Comment on this clonotype: One junction end disagrees with the germline gene, perhaps due to a read error. V usage is TRBV11-2 and J usage is TRBJ2-7; D ambiguous. The J call could be wrong; TRBJ2-5 is a better fit for the DNA end. The CDR3 sequence is 14 residues long. CDR1 is SGHAT, CDR2 FQNNGV, per germline. The CDR3 here is CASSVDTFGETQYF. As DNA, the CDR3 is TGTGCCAGCAGCGTAGACACCTTCGGGGAGACCCAGTACTTC.

V and J are TRBV7-2 and TRBJ2-5; TRBD2 aligns across 8 bases. The germline gives CDR1 SGHTA, CDR2 FQGNSA. The CDR3 consists of 13 residues. Trimming removed 7 bases from V and 5 bases from J; junction bases left unmatched: 6. The CDR3 sequence: CASTVAGFETQYF. The CDR3 nucleotides are TGTGCCAGCACGGTAGCGGGGTTTGAGACCCAGTACTTC.

This clonotype was recorded a few times. This chain joins TRBV5-1 and TRBJ2-3, with D uncertain. Germline V CDR1 and CDR2: SGHRS, YFSETQ. Trimming took 4 bases from V and 3 from J, leaving 12 bases between them. This CDR3 has 14 residues. As DNA, the CDR3 is TGCGCCAGCAGCGTGGCGGTGGGGACAGATACGCAGTATTTT. As protein: CASSVAVGTDTQYF.

This clonotype was observed at least ten times. The rearrangement joins TRBV20-1 to TRBJ2-5; a weak D match, TRBD2 (6 bases). The CDR3 sequence is 13 residues long. V dropped 5 bases and J dropped 4 bases, with 14 bases sitting between them. The germline gives CDR1 DFQATT, CDR2 SNEGSKA (reference sequence). In nucleotides, the CDR3 is TGCAGTGCTCCTTGGGGGGTCTTAGAGACCCAGTACTTC. Its protein is CSAPWGVLETQYF.

The CDR3 region has the DNA TGTGCCAGCAGCTTAGAAGCTGAGGGTTTCGGATATGGCTACACCTTC. Residues: CASSLEAEGFGYGYTF. This chain links TRBV7-9 with TRBJ1-2, with D unclear. Trimming stripped 1 base from V and 5 bases from J, with 17 bases between. Germline loops: CDR1 SEHNR, CDR2 FQNEAQ (reference sequence). This CDR3 has 16 amino acids.

The chain uses TRBV12-3 or TRBV12-4 and TRBJ2-1; a possible D gene is TRBD2 (5 bases). V was trimmed by 1 base and J by 13 bases, leaving 20 bases between them. The CDR3 totals 15 residues. The CDR3 DNA sequence: TGTGCCAGCAGTTTAGTCGGGGTTCATCAAGAGACCCAGTTCTTC. Translated: CASSLVGVHQETQFF.

The J gene is TRBJ2-7, the V gene TRBV10-3; TRBD1 is a possible D gene (6 bases). The CDR3 loop spans 15 amino acids. V was shortened by 7 bases and J by 6 bases, with 22 bases between the two germline ends. Germline V gene lookup returns CDR1 ENHRY and CDR2 SYGVKD. As DNA, the CDR3 is TGTGCCATCACCCCGGACAGTTCGATGCCTGTCGAGCAGTACTTC. It is translated as CAITPDSSMPVEQYF.

The V call is TRBV19, the J call TRBJ2-7; 7 nucleotides match TRBD1. In germline, CDR1 is LNHDA, CDR2 SQIVND (reference sequence). The CDR3 contains 12 residues. Unmatched junction bases numbered 1, after V lost 3 bases and J lost 5 bases. The chain's CDR3 is CASSITGDEQYF. For the CDR3, the DNA is TGTGCCAGTAGTATCACAGGGGACGAGCAGTACTTC. The full variable domain, rest sourced from reference TRBV19 and TRBJ2-7, is DGGITQSPKYLFRKEGQNVTLSCEQNLNHDAMYWYRQDPGQGLRLIYYSQIVNDFQKGDIAEGYSVSREKKESFPLTVTSAQKNPTAFYLCASSITGDEQYFGPGTRLTVT.

This clonotype was counted between two and nine times. The rearrangement joins TRBV6-2 or TRBV6-3 to TRBJ2-1; no reliable D call. V dropped 6 bases and J dropped 9 bases, with 9 bases sitting between them. The CDR3 loop spans 11 amino acids. Germline lookup yields CDR1 MNHEY and CDR2 SVGEGT. CDR3 sequence reads: CASSIGVEQFF. Written as DNA, the CDR3 is TGTGCCAGCAGCATAGGCGTTGAGCAGTTCTTC.